The rows below give T cell receptor beta chains drawn from one sample of a study of T-cell reconstitution after alpha-beta-depleted transplantation in children. TCRdb fed the PCR reads into MiXCR, producing one record per CDR3 protein. The table has approximately 980,000 distinct CDR3 sequences, roughly 29% seen once. The sequences come from PBMCs, mostly from graft donor cells, collected 360 days after TCRalphabeta/CD19-depleted stem cell transplant. Receptors originate from a boy under three years old who had a stem cell transplant for SCID, so the T cells may come from the graft donor. CDR3s include the opening cysteine and the closing phenylalanine or tryptophan. The D gene is left open where the match is weak. Where a row states a size, it is once, few, many or the class of an expanded clone; other rows omit it.

>TRBJ2-1|few|TRBD2|TRBV4-2
TGTGCCAGCAGCCAAGATGGGGTTAGCGGGAGACCCAACAATGAGCAGTTCTTC
CASSQDGVSGRPNNEQFF
>TRBJ2-5|.|.|TRBV5-1
TGCGCCAGCAGCAATCGCCAGGGGCCGGGGGAGACCCAGTACTTC
CASSNRQGPGETQYF
>TRBJ2-1|.|.|TRBV7-2
TGTGCCAGCAGCTTGGTAGGGCCGGGATACAATGAGCAGTTCTTC
CASSLVGPGYNEQFF
>TRBJ2-6|many|.|TRBV3-1
TGTGCCAGCAGCAGGGGACGGACCTCTGGGGCCAACGTCCTGACTTTC
CASSRGRTSGANVLTF
>TRBJ2-5|.|.|TRBV4-1
TGCGCCAGCAGCCAAGAAGTACGCGAGACCCAGTACTTC
CASSQEVRETQYF
>TRBJ2-2|.|.|TRBV5-1
TGCGCCAGCAGCTTGGAGTCAGACGGGGCGAACACCGGGGAGCTGTTTTTT
CASSLESDGANTGELFF
>TRBJ2-7|few|TRBD2|TRBV28
TGTGCCAGCAGTCGCGCTAGCGGGGGGGCGAGGGAGCAGTACTTC
CASSRASGGAREQYF
>TRBJ2-3|.|.|TRBV15
TGTGCCACCCGTAAACGGGTGCTCACAGATACGCAGTATTTT
CATRKRVLTDTQYF
>TRBJ2-1|few|.|TRBV5-1
TGCGCCAGCAGCTTGGTAGGAGAAAATTTGGCTGGGGATGAGCAGTTCTTC
CASSLVGENLAGDEQFF
>TRBJ2-5|.|.|TRBV20-1
TGCAGTGCTAGATCCAGGCCCAGAGAGACCCAGTACTTC
CSARSRPRETQYF
>TRBJ2-7|many|.|TRBV28
TGTGCCAGCAGTGGGTCAGGGGGGGGCTACGAGCAGTACTTC
CASSGSGGGYEQYF
>TRBJ1-1|.|.|TRBV12-3/TRBV12-4
TGTGCCAGCAGTTTCGGAAACATGAACACTGAAGCTTTCTTT
CASSFGNMNTEAFF
>TRBJ2-7|.|TRBD1|TRBV12-3/TRBV12-4
TGTGCCAGCAGTTTTTCAGGACAGGGGATAATGGACGAGCAGTACTTC
CASSFSGQGIMDEQYF
>TRBJ2-1|few|.|TRBV6-1
TGTGCCAGCTCAGGAGGGAGGGGGTCCTACAATGAGCAGTTCTTC
CASSGGRGSYNEQFF
>TRBJ2-7|few|TRBD1|TRBV7-2
TGTGCCAGCAGCCTACGCCGGGACAGGGGGAACGAGCAGTACTTC
CASSLRRDRGNEQYF
>TRBJ2-6|.|.|TRBV7-2
TGTGCCAGCAGCCGAGGCGGACTGGGGGCCAACGTCCTGACTTTC
CASSRGGLGANVLTF
>TRBJ1-1|few|.|TRBV20-1
TGCAGTGGGGCCTCGGGACCGGGTTATTTTGAAGCTTTCTTT
CSGASGPGYFEAFF
>TRBJ2-7|few|TRBD1|TRBV12-3/TRBV12-4
TGTGCCAGCAGTAGTAGACAGGGGGCCAACTACGAGCAGTACTTC
CASSSRQGANYEQYF
>TRBJ2-7|.|.|TRBV3-1
TGTGCCAGCAGCCAAGATCACTTTCGGTCCTACGAGCAGTACTTC
CASSQDHFRSYEQYF
>TRBJ1-2|.|.|TRBV7-8
TGTGCCAGCAGCCCCCCCAGCCAGGGGCGCTATGGCTACACCTTC
CASSPPSQGRYGYTF
>TRBJ2-1|many|.|TRBV29-1
TGCAGCGTTGAATTGGGGGGTTCTTACAATGAGCAGTTCTTC
CSVELGGSYNEQFF
>TRBJ2-7|few|.|TRBV12-3/TRBV12-4
TGTGCCAGCAGTTCGGGGGGCCCACTATACGAGCAGTACTTC
CASSSGGPLYEQYF
>TRBJ1-1|.|.|TRBV5-1
TGCGCCAGCAGCTGGAGCCTGGTGGGTGAAGCTTTCTTT
CASSWSLVGEAFF
>TRBJ2-7|few|.|TRBV27
TGTGCCAGCATCGGGTCAGGGGCCCCCTACGAGCAGTACTTC
CASIGSGAPYEQYF
>TRBJ1-1|.|.|TRBV15
TGTGCCACCAGCAGAGATGGGGGAAGCGGTGAAGCTTTCTTT
CATSRDGGSGEAFF
>TRBJ2-3|.|TRBD2|TRBV20-1
TGCAGTGCTAGAGCAGGACTAGCTTTGCCAGATACGCAGTATTTT
CSARAGLALPDTQYF
>TRBJ2-7|.|TRBD1|TRBV29-1
TGCAGCGTAGGACAGGGTTTCGAGCAGTACTTC
CSVGQGFEQYF
>TRBJ2-1|.|.|TRBV7-3
TGTGCCAGCAGCGCAGTCCCTGACTCCTACAATGAGCAGTTCTTC
CASSAVPDSYNEQFF
>TRBJ2-7|.|.|TRBV18
TGTGCCACCATGATTCCGGGACTCCCCGAATACGAGCAGTACTTC
CATMIPGLPEYEQYF
>TRBJ2-1|.|TRBD2|TRBV15
TGTGCCACCAGCAGAGGTTCTAGCGGGGGCTTCTACAATGAGCAGTTCTTC
CATSRGSSGGFYNEQFF
>TRBJ2-3|many|TRBD2|TRBV6-1
TGTGCCAGCAGCCCCGAGGCGGGGGGCGTCACAGATACGCAGTATTTT
CASSPEAGGVTDTQYF
>TRBJ2-7|few|.|TRBV20-1
TGCAGTGCTTCCGACGAGGCTATCTCCTACGAGCAGTACTTC
CSASDEAISYEQYF
>TRBJ2-3|.|TRBD2|TRBV4-1
TGCGCCAGCAGCCTGGAGGGACTAGCGGGCACAGATACGCAGTATTTT
CASSLEGLAGTDTQYF
>TRBJ2-3|.|TRBD2|TRBV4-3
TGCGCCAGCAGCCAAGACTGGGGCCAGCGGGGGGGCCTTAGCACAGATACGCAGTATTTT
CASSQDWGQRGGLSTDTQYF
>TRBJ2-1|few|TRBD1|TRBV12-3/TRBV12-4
TGTGCCAGCAGTTTCTGGGACAGGGTTAATGAGCAGTTCTTC
CASSFWDRVNEQFF
>TRBJ2-3|few|.|TRBV2
TGTGCCAAGACCCACGGCACAGATACGCAGTATTTT
CAKTHGTDTQYF
>TRBJ2-7|many|TRBD1|TRBV5-1
TGCGCCAGCAGCTTCAACAGGGGGAGCTACGAGCAGTACTTC
CASSFNRGSYEQYF
>TRBJ2-7|.|.|TRBV29-1
TGCAGCGTTGAGACGGTAACCTACGAGCAGTACTTC
CSVETVTYEQYF
>TRBJ1-1|few|.|TRBV7-3
TGTGCCAGCAGCTTAATGGGGACCGGGAACACTGAAGCTTTCTTT
CASSLMGTGNTEAFF
>TRBJ1-2|.|TRBD1|TRBV2
TGTGCCAGCAGAGGACAGGGAAACTATGGCTACACCTTC
CASRGQGNYGYTF
>TRBJ1-3|few|.|TRBV5-1
TGCGCCAGCAGCCCACCCCAGGGCTCTGGAAACACCATATATTTT
CASSPPQGSGNTIYF
>TRBJ1-1|.|TRBD1|TRBV12-3/TRBV12-4
TGTGCCAGCAGTTTCCCAGGGGGCCATGCTGAAGCTTTCTTT
CASSFPGGHAEAFF
>TRBJ1-5|.|TRBD1|TRBV20-1
TGCAGTGCCTGGGACAGGAATCAGCCCCAGCATTTT
CSAWDRNQPQHF
>TRBJ2-5|.|TRBD2|TRBV3-1
TGTGCCAGCAGCCAAGGGGGGACTAGCCGTGGGGAGACCCAGTACTTC
CASSQGGTSRGETQYF
>TRBJ2-1|.|.|TRBV4-1
TGCGCCAGCAGCCAAGGACAATTTGAGCAGTTCTTC
CASSQGQFEQFF
>TRBJ2-3|.|TRBD2|TRBV12-3/TRBV12-4
TGTGCCAGCAGCTCCCTGGGGGGGATATCGGATACGCAGTATTTT
CASSSLGGISDTQYF
>TRBJ2-1|.|.|TRBV4-2
TGTGCCAGCAGCCCTCTATTAGGGGGGACGGAGCAGTTCTTC
CASSPLLGGTEQFF
>TRBJ2-5|.|.|TRBV11-1
TGTGCCAGCAGTAAGGGGGGCCTTGGCCAAGAGACCCAGTACTTC
CASSKGGLGQETQYF
>TRBJ1-5|few|.|TRBV28
TGTGCCAGCAGTGCAAGAATTCAGCCCCAGCATTTT
CASSARIQPQHF
>TRBJ2-2|.|.|TRBV5-5
TGTGCCAGCAGGCTGGTGGGATCTGGGGAGCTGTTTTTT
CASRLVGSGELFF
>TRBJ1-4|.|.|TRBV5-1
TGCGCCAGCAGGTCGCAGCTTAGTTTTCAGGAAAAACTGTTTTTT
CASRSQLSFQEKLFF
>TRBJ2-3|.|TRBD2|TRBV29-1
TGCAGCGTTCGAGCGGGGGGAACAGATACGCAGTATTTT
CSVRAGGTDTQYF
>TRBJ2-3|.|TRBD2|TRBV3-1
TGTGCCAGCAGCCAGGACCAACTAGCGGGGACCATAGATACGCAGTATTTT
CASSQDQLAGTIDTQYF
>TRBJ2-5|.|TRBD2|TRBV6-1
TGTGCCAGCACAACGGGACTACCCTATGAGACCCAGTACTTC
CASTTGLPYETQYF
>TRBJ2-1|once|.|TRBV15
TGTGCCACCCGGGGGCTCGATCTTAGCTCCTACAATGAGCAGTTCTTC
CATRGLDLSSYNEQFF
>TRBJ1-2|.|TRBD1|TRBV2
TGTGCCAGCAGTTACCCCGGACAGGGAGGAGATGGCTACACCTTC
CASSYPGQGGDGYTF
>TRBJ2-2|few|.|TRBV20-1
TGCAGTGCTAGAGCCACGGGGGTATCGAACACCGGGGAGCTGTTTTTT
CSARATGVSNTGELFF
>TRBJ1-4|.|.|TRBV5-1
TGCGCCAGCAAGGCCATTCCGGGGTCTAATGAAAAACTGTTTTTT
CASKAIPGSNEKLFF
>TRBJ1-1|few|TRBD1|TRBV20-1
TGCAGGACAGGGGGTTTGAACACTGAAGCTTTCTTT
CRTGGLNTEAFF
>TRBJ2-1|few|TRBD2|TRBV2
TGTGCCAGCAGTGAAGGCCGCGGGGGGCACAATGAGCAGTTCTTC
CASSEGRGGHNEQFF